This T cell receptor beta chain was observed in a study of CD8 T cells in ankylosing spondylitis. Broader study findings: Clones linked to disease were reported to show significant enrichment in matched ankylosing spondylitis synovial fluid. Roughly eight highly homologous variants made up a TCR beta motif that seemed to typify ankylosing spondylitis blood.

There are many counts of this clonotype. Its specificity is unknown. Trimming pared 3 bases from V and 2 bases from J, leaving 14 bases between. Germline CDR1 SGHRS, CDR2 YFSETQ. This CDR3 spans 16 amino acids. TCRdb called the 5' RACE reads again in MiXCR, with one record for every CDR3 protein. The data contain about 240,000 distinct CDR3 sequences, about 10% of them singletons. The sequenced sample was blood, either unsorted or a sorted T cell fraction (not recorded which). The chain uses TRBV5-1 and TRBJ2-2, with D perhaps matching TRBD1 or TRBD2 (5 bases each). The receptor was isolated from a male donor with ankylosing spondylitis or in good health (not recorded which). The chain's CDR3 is CASSSTGTVNTGELFF. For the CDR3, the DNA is TGCGCCAGCAGCTCAACTGGGACCGTTAACACCGGGGAGCTGTTTTTT. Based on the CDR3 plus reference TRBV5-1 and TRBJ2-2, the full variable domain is KAGVTQTPRYLIKTRGQQVTLSCSPISGHRSVSWYQQTPGQGLQFLFEYFSETQRNKGNFPGRFSGRQFSNSRSEMNVSTLELGDSALYLCASSSTGTVNTGELFFGEGSRLTVL.